This T cell receptor beta chain was identified during a study of identical twins' blood T cells (dated by TCRdb to the early 2010s). For the wider study: The approximately 12 libraries, six for the alpha chain and six for the beta chain, together yielded around 50 million Illumina reads. The study compared TCR alpha and beta chain repertoires of three pairs of monozygous twins using next-generation sequencing to assess genetic influence on repertoire formation. The research as a whole found: The proposed role of the TCRalpha J segment in MHC recognition during thymic selection was stated to require validation by independent studies. Among the most abundant TCRbeta clonotypes, every donor shared more CDR3 sequences with her own twin than with unrelated donors. The number of CDR3 clonotypes shared between two donors was mainly determined by the product of the cloneset sizes of the two donors, and no clear deviation from this trend was shown by twins. V gene usage, even among non-selected out-of-frame TCRbeta clonotypes, was reported to be markedly more similar within twin pairs than between unrelated donors. Environmental influences could not be excluded as an explanation for twin similarity, since twins were reared together.

The library was built by means of 5' RACE. Reads for this sample came from an Illumina Genome Analyzer IIx. RNA-based TCR cDNA libraries were prepared by a previously described protocol with several modifications. Sample-specific barcodes were introduced on both ends of each TCR cDNA library during cDNA synthesis and amplification to prevent cross-contamination. From the authors' description of their analysis: Each individual had between about 90,000 and nearly 550,000 identified clonotypes, and each library contained 2.2 to 3.6 million CDR3-containing reads. After reads with improper barcode index combinations were thrown out, a cloneset for each library was built using the MiTCR software. During the assembly of CDR3 clonotypes by MiTCR, low-quality reads were filtered or rescued and PCR and sequencing errors were corrected. Artificial out-of-frame clonotypes were mapped to in-frame sequences, with one indel allowed in the CDR3, and then removed. Similarity in V and J gene usage between donors was calculated as the Jensen-Shannon divergence divided by the mean entropy. Through fastp at Q25 and MiXCR, TCRdb rebuilt clones from the public reads, retaining in-frame beta chains. Merged by CDR3 protein, the rows form single entries marked with the most common genes and DNA. TCRdb, rather than the study authors, made the V and J calls. The sample data list fewer than 450,000 distinct CDR3 sequences, and 28% of these were observed just once. The ten biggest clones cover around 5.6% of the sample.

Six healthy women forming three monozygous twin pairs were used as donors. All three twin pairs had been reared together and were thought likely to have met the same infectious agents and vaccines. TCR cDNA libraries were prepared from RNA that was isolated from peripheral blood mononuclear cells. This clonotype appeared a few times. Its antigen target is currently unknown. Base qualities are missing; no much larger clone stands one base away. The CDR3, cysteine through phenylalanine, is 16 amino acids long. The only DNA kept is the CDR3, 48 bases in frame from the first base. V loses 0 bases, J loses 4 bases, and the germline ends lie 15 bases apart. CDR1 and CDR2 (MNHEY, SVGAGI) derive from the germline V gene.

This receptor was identified in a woman aged 18-55 years in good health. The V and J genes are TRBV6-5 and TRBJ1-1; TRBD1 is perhaps the D gene, given 5 matching bases. Sequenced input: PBMCs. The bases read TGTGCCAGCAGTTACTCGATAGGCGCGGGGGGCACTGAAGCTTTCTTT. Its translation is CASSYSIGAGGTEAFF.